These 5 T cell receptor beta chains came from one sample sequenced in a study of T cell clusters in autoimmune cytopenias. Each sample's input was 250 ng genomic DNA, about 38,000 genome equivalents. TRB rearrangements were amplified by touch-down multiplex PCR with mixed TRB-A/B primers. TCRdb reprocessed the multiplex PCR reads and keeps a single row for each CDR3 protein, giving no DNA. Its table lists approximately 12,000 distinct CDR3 sequences. These data also featured in a second study, about T cell repertoires in aging, cancer and after chemotherapy.

The sample was peripheral blood. Receptor source: a human donor in good health.

This chain joins TRBV5-6 and TRBJ1-1. The germline V gene has CDR1 SGHDT and CDR2 YYEEEE. This CDR3 is 15 amino acids long. This chain's CDR3 is CASSGWTELNTEAFF.

The rearrangement joins TRBV12-3 or TRBV12-4 to TRBJ2-7; absent DNA, TCRdb's TRBD2 call cannot be checked. CDR3 length: 16 residues. This CDR3 reads CASSPRSGSSSYEQYF.

This chain joins TRBV6-5 and TRBJ1-2; TCRdb proposes TRBD1, but this gene call is untestable without DNA. Germline V gives CDR1 MNHEY, CDR2 SVGAGI. The CDR3 covers 14 residues. This CDR3 reads CASSLRQKLYGYTF.

V and J are TRBV11-3 and TRBJ2-7. The length of the CDR3 is 14 residues. Germline V lookup: CDR1 SGHNT, CDR2 YENEEA. This chain's CDR3 is CASSPQPGSQEQYF.

V gene TRBV6-9 combines with J gene TRBJ2-1; the TRBD1 assignment by TCRdb is unverifiable without DNA. This CDR3 region has 17 residues. The germline V gene has CDR1 MNHGY and CDR2 SVAAGI. The CDR3 loop reads CASTSAAQVPPYNEQFF.